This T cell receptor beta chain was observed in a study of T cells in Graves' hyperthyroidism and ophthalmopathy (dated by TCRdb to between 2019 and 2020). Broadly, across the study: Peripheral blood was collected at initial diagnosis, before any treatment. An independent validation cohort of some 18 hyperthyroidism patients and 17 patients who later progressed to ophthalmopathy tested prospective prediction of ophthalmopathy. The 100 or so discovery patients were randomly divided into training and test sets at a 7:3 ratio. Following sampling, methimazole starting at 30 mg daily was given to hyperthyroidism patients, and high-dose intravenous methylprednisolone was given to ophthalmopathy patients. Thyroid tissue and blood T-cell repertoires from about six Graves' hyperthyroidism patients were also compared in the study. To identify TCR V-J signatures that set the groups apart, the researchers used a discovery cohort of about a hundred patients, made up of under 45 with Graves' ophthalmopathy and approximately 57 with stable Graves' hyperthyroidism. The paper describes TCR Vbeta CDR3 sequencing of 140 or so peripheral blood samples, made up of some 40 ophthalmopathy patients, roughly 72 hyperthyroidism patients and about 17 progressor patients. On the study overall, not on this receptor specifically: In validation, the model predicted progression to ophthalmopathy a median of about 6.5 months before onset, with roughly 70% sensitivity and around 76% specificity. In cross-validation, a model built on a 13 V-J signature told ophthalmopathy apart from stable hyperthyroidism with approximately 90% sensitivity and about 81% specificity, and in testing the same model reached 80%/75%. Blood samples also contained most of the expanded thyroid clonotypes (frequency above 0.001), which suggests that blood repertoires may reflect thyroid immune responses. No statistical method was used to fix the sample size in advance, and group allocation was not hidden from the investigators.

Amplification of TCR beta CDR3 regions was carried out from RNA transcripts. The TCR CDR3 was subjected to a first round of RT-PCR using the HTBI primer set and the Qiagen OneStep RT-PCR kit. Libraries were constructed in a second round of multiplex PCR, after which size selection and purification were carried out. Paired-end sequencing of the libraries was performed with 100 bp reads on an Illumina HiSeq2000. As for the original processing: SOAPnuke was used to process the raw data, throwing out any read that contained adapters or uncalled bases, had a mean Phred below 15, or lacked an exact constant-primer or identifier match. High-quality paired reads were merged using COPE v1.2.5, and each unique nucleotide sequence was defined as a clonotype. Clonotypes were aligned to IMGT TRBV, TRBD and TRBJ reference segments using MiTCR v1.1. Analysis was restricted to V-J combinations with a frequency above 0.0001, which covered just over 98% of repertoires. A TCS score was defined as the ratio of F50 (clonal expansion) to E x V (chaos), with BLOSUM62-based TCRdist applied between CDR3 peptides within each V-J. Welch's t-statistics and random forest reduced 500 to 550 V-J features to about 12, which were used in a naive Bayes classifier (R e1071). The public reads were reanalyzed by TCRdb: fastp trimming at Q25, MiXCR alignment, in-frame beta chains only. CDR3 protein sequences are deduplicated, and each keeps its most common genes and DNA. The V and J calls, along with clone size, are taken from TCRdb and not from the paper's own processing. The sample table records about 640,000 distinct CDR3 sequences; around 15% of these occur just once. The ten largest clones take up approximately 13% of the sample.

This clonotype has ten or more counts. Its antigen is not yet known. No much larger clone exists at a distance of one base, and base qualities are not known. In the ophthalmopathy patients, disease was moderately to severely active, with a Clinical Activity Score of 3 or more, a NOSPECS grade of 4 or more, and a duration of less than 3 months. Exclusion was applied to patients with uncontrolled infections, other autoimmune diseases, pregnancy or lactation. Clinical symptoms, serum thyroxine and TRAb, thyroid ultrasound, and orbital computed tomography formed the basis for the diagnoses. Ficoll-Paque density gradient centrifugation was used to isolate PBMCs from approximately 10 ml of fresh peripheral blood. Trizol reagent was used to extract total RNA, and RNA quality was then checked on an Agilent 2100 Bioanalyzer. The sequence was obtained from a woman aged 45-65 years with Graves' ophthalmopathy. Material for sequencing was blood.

The bases are TGCAGCGTTGAATCCCGTCGTTGGGAAAGGTACACTGAAGCTTTCTTT. Its product reads: CSVESRRWERYTEAFF. This receptor chain uses TRBV29-1 and TRBJ1-1; the D segment cannot be called with confidence. The CDR3 covers 16 residues, taking in both the cysteine and the phenylalanine. Kept here is only the CDR3 DNA, which spans 48 bases and is read in frame from base 1. CDR1 is given as SQVTM and CDR2 as ANQGSEA, both from the germline V gene. V is shortened by 2 bases, J by 3 bases, and the region joining them spans 19 bases. This CDR3, with the reference TRBV29-1 and TRBJ1-1 proteins standing in past its ends, gives the full variable domain SAVISQKPSRDICQRGTSLTIQCQVDSQVTMMFWYRQQPGQSLTLIATANQGSEATYESGFVIDKFPISRPNLTFSTLTVSNMSPEDSSIYLCSVESRRWERYTEAFFGQGTRLTVV.